This TCR beta chain was found in a study of shared clonotypes between healthy human individuals. Germline CDR1 reads SGDLS; CDR2 reads YYNGEE. The CDR3 is made up of 14 amino acids. V gave up 6 bases and J gave up 9 bases, with 19 bases separating them. The genomic DNA of each subset was split evenly across several immunoSEQ plates. Using immunoSEQ multiplex PCR, the repertoire was profiled, and TCRdb retains in-frame clones only, with some absent. The sample has 75,000 to 100,000 clones; 40% to 55% are singletons. Each of the donors was a healthy adult who was HIV-negative and had not had a recent acute infection or vaccination. The study used approximately 90 million PBMCs per unsorted sample for genomic DNA.

The material sequenced was PBMCs. The source of this sequence is a woman between 40 and 50 years old in good health. Some clones in this sample may be carry-over from other donors' samples. The chain couples TRBV9 to TRBJ2-1; D unresolved. CDR3 sequence: CASTANPGSREQFF. The DNA of the CDR3 is TGTGCCAGCACCGCGAACCCCGGGTCGCGTGAGCAGTTCTTC.